This T cell receptor (beta chain) was recorded in a study of blood T cell repertoires in COVID-19. At the level of the study: In each case, the material was cDNA or gDNA derived from T cells, B-cell-depleted T cells, or PBMCs.

The germline gives CDR1 LNHDA, CDR2 SQIVND (reference sequence). With 4 bases clipped from V and 0 bases from J, the junction kept 6 bases outside the gene matches. This CDR3 has 17 residues. Some clones are missing from TCRdb's copy, which holds only in-frame ones; the method was immunoSEQ multiplex PCR. The table includes approximately 350,000 clones, about 89% detected once. The TCR was taken from a woman aged 25 to 39 with COVID-19, enrolled during active disease. Sequencing used peripheral blood. This sequence joins TRBV19 and TRBJ2-3; 11 positions agree with TRBD2. The CDR3 DNA is TGTGCCAGTAGTAAACCGGGACTAGCGGCTAGCACAGATACGCAGTATTTT. Its protein is CASSKPGLAASTDTQYF.